The T cell receptor beta chain described here comes from a study of blood T cell repertoires in COVID-19. Study at large: Whether acute or convalescent, the COVID-19 samples came from the United States, Italy and Spain.

The CDR3 loop spans 16 amino acids. Germline V lookup: CDR1 KGHSH, CDR2 LQKENI. The V end lost 0 bases, the J end lost 0 bases, and 9 bases lay between the germline ends. Per the original data handling: How many nucleated cells were present was estimated from reference gene primer amplification. The assay was immunoSEQ multiplex PCR, and TCRdb's table has in-frame clones only and misses some. V and J calls plus clone size are reproduced from that table; the DNA served to infer D and trimming. In the table there are some 250,000 clones, over 75% of which are singletons. The gene calls are TRBV18 and TRBJ1-3; no clear D. Sequenced sample: PBMCs or T cells enriched from blood (not recorded which). The sequence was collected from a man younger than 35 who had recovered from COVID-19. The CDR3 here is CASSPPALVSGNTIYF. DNA for the CDR3: TGTGCCAGCTCACCACCGGCCCTCGTCTCTGGAAACACCATATATTTT. The whole variable domain, remainder taken from reference TRBV18 and TRBJ1-3, is NAGVMQNPRHLVRRRGQEARLRCSPMKGHSHVYWYRQLPEEGLKFMVYLQKENIIDESGMPKERFSAEFPKEGPSILRIQQVVRGDSAAYFCASSPPALVSGNTIYFGEGSWLTVV.